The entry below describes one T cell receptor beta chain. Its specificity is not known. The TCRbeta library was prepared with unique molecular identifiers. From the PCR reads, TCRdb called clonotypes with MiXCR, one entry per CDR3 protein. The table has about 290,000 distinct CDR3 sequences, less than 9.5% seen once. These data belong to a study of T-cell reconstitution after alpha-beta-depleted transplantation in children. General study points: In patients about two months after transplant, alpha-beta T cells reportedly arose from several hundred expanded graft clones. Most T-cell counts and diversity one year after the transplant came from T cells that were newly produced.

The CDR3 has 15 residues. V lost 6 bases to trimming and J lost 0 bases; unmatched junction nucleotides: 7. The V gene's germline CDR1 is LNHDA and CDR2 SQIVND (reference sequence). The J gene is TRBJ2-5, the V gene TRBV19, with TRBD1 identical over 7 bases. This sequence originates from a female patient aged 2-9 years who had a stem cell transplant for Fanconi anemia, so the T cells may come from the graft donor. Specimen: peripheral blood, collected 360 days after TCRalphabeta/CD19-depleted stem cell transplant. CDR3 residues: CASRRRDSYQETQYF. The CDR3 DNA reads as TGTGCCAGTAGGCGCCGGGACAGTTACCAAGAGACCCAGTACTTC. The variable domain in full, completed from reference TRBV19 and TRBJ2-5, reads DGGITQSPKYLFRKEGQNVTLSCEQNLNHDAMYWYRQDPGQGLRLIYYSQIVNDFQKGDIAEGYSVSREKKESFPLTVTSAQKNPTAFYLCASRRRDSYQETQYFGPGTRLLVL.